Sequencing of this T cell receptor (beta chain) was carried out in a study of blood T cell repertoires in COVID-19. The overall study: The United States, Italy and Spain supplied acute and convalescent COVID-19 samples. From T cells, B-cell-depleted T cells, or PBMCs came the material, which was cDNA or gDNA.

Authors' methods: The authors estimated nucleated cell counts from reference gene primer amplification. Profiling relied on immunoSEQ multiplex PCR, and the TCRdb table lists in-frame clones only, not all of them. V, J and clone size are taken as reported in that table, and D and trimming were inferred from the DNA itself. The sample carries 100,000 to 120,000 clones, approximately 90% recorded once. The CDR3 covers 14 residues. In germline, CDR1 is SGHDT, CDR2 YYEEEE. V shed 0 bases and J shed 1 base, with 7 bases lying between them. This TCR was recovered from a woman between 50 and 59 years old with acute or convalescent COVID-19. The V and J genes are TRBV5-6 and TRBJ1-1; no clear D gene. Sequences were obtained from peripheral blood. CDR3 in DNA: TGTGCCAGCAGCTTGGAAGCCGCGAACACTGAAGCTTTCTTT. Encoded protein: CASSLEAANTEAFF.